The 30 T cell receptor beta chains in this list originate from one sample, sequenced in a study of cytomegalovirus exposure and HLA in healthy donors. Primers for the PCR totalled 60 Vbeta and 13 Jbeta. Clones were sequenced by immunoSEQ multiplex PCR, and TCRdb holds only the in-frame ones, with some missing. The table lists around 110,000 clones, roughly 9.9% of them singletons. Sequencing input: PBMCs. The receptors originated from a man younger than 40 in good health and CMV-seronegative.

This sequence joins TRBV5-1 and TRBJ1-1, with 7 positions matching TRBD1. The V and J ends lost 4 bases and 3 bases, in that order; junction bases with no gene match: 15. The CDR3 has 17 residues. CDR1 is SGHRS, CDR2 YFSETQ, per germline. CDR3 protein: CASSHNRGRSGYTEAFF. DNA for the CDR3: TGCGCCAGCAGCCATAACAGGGGCCGGTCTGGATACACTGAAGCTTTCTTT.

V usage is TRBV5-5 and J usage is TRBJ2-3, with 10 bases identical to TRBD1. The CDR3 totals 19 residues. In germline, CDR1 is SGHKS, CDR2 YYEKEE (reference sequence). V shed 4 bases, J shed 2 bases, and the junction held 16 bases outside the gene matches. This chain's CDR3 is CASSPGVTGGAVVTDTQYF. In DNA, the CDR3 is TGTGCCAGCAGCCCGGGCGTGACAGGGGGCGCGGTAGTCACAGATACGCAGTATTTT.

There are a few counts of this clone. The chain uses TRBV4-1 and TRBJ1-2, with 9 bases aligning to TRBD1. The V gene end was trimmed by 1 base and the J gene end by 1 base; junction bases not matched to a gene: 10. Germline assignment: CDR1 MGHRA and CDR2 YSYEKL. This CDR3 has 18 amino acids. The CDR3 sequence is CASSQAPGTGRSNYGYTF. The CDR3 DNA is TGCGCCAGCAGCCAAGCCCCCGGGACAGGGCGTAGTAACTATGGCTACACCTTC.

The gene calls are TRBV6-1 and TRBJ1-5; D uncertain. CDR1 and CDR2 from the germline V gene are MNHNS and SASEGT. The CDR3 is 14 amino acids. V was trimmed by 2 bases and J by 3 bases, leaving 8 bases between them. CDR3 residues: CASSESDTNQPQHF. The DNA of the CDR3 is TGTGCCAGCAGTGAAAGTGACACCAATCAGCCCCAGCATTTT.

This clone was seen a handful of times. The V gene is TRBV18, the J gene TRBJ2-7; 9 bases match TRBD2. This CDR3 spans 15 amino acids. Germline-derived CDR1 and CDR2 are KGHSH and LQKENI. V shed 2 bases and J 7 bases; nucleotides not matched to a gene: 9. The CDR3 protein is CASSPNLAGVEEQYF. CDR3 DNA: TGTGCCAGCTCACCAAATTTAGCGGGAGTTGAAGAGCAGTACTTC.

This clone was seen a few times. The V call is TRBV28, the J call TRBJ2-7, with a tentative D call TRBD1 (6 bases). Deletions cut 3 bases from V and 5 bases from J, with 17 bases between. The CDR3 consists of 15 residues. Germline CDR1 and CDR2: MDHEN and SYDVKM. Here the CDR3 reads CASSFIFQGPNEQYF. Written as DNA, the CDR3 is TGTGCCAGCAGTTTTATTTTCCAGGGGCCCAACGAGCAGTACTTC.

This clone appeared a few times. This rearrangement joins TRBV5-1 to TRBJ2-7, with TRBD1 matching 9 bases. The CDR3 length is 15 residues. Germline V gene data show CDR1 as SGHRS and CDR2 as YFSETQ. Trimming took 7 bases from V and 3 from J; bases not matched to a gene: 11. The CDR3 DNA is TGCGCCAGCGGTCGATCCGGGACAGGGCTCTACGAGCAGTACTTC. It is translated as CASGRSGTGLYEQYF.

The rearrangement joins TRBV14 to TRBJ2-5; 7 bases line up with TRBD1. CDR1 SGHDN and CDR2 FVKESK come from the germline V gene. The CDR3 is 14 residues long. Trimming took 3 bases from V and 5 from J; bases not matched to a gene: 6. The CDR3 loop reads CASSQTGLKETQYF. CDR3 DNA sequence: TGTGCCAGCAGCCAGACAGGGTTGAAGGAGACCCAGTACTTC.

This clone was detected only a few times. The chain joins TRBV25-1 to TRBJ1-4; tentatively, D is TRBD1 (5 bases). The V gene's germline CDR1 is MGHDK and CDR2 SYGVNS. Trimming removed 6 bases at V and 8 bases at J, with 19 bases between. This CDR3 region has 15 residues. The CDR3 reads CASRWGVGLGEKLFF. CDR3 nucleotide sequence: TGTGCCAGCAGGTGGGGGGTCGGCCTCGGGGAAAAACTGTTTTTT.

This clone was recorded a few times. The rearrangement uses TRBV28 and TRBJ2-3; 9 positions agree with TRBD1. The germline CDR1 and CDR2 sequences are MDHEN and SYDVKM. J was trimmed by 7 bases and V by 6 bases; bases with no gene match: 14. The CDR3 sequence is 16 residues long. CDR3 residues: CASSATGGAGRYTQYF. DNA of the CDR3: TGTGCCAGCAGCGCCACAGGGGGCGCCGGGCGGTATACGCAGTATTTT.

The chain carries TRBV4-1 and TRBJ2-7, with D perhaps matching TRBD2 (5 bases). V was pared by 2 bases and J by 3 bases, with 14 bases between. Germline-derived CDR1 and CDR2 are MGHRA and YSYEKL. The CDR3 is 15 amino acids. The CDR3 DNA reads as TGCGCCAGCAGCCAAACACGGGATCCAGACTACGAGCAGTACTTC. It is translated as CASSQTRDPDYEQYF.

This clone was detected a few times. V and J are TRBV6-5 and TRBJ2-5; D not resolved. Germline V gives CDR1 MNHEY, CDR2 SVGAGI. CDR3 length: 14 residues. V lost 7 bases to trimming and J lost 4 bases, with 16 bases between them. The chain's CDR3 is CASTSPFGRETQYF. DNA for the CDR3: TGTGCCAGCACCTCCCCTTTCGGTCGAGAGACCCAGTACTTC.

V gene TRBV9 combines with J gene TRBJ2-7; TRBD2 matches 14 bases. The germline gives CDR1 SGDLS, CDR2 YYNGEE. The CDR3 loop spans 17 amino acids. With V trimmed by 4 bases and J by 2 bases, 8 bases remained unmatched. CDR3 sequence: CASSPGLAGAITYEQYF. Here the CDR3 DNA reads TGTGCCAGCAGCCCGGGACTAGCGGGGGCTATTACCTACGAGCAGTACTTC.

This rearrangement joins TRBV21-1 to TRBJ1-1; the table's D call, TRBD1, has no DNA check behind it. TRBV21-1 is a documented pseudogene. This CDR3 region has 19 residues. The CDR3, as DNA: TGTGCCAGCAGCAAAAGGTCGACAGGGTGGGTGGGCATGAACACTGAAGCTTTCTTT. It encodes CASSKRSTGWVGMNTEAFF.

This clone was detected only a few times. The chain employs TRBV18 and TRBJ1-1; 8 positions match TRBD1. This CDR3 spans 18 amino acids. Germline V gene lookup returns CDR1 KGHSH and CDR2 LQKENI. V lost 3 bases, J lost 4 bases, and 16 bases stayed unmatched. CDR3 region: CASSPAYQGATKSTEAFF. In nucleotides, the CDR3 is TGTGCCAGCTCACCGGCTTACCAGGGGGCAACTAAGAGCACTGAAGCTTTCTTT.

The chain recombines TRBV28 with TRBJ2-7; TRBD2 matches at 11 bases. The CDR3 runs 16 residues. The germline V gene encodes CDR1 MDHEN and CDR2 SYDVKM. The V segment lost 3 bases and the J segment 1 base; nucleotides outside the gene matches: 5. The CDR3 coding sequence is TGTGCCAGCAGTTTGCCGACTAGCGGGGTTTCCTACGAGCAGTACTTC. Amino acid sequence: CASSLPTSGVSYEQYF.

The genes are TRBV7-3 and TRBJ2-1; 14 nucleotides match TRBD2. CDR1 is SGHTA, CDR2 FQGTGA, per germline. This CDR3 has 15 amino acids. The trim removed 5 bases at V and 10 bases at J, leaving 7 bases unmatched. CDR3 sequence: CASSLGTSGGDEQFF. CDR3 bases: TGTGCCAGCAGCCTAGGGACTAGCGGGGGAGACGAGCAGTTCTTC.

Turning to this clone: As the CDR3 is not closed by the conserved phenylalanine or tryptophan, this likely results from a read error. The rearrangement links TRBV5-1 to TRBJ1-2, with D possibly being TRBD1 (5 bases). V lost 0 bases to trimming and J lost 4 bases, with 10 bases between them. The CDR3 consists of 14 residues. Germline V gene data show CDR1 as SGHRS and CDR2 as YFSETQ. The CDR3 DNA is TGCGCCAGCAGCTTGGAGGGCAGGGCCTATGGCTACACCGTC. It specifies CASSLEGRAYGYTV.

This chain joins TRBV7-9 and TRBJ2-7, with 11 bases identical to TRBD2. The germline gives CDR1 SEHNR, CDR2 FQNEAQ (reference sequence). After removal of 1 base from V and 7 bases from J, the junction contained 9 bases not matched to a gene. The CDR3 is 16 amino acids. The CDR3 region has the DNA TGTGCCAGCAGCTTAGTATTAGCGGGAGGGCCGGGGGAGCAGTACTTC. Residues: CASSLVLAGGPGEQYF.

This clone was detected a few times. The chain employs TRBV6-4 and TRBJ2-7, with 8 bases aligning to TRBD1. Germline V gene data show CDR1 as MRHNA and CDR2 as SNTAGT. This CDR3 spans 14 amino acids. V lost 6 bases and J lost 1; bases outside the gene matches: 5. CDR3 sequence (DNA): TGTGCCAGCAGCGCCGGGACAGGATCCTACGAGCAGTACTTC. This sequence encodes CASSAGTGSYEQYF.

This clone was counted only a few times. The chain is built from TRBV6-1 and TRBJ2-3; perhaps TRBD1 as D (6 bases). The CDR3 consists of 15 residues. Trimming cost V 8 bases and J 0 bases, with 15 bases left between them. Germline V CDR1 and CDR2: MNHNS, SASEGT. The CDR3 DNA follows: TGTGCCAGCGACCCGACAGGACCCAGCACAGATACGCAGTATTTT. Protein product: CASDPTGPSTDTQYF.

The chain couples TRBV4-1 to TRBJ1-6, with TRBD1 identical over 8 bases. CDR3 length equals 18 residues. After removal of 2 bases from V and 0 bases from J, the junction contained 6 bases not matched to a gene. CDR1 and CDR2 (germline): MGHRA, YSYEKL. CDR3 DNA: TGCGCCAGCAGCCAAAGAGACAGGGGACTCTCCTATAATTCACCCCTCCACTTT. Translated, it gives CASSQRDRGLSYNSPLHF.

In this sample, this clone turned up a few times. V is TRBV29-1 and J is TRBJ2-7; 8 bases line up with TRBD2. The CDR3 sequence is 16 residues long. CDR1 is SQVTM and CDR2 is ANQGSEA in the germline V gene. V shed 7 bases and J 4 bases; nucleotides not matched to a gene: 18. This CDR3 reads CSARLANRESTYEQYF. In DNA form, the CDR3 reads TGCAGCGCCAGACTAGCGAATAGGGAGTCGACATACGAGCAGTACTTC.

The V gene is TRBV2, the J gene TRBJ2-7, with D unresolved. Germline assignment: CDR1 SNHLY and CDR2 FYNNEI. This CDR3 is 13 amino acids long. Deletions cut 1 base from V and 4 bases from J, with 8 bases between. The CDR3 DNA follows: TGTGCCAGCAGTGAAGGGAGAGCTTACGAGCAGTACTTC. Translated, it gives CASSEGRAYEQYF.

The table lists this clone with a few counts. The CDR3, as DNA: TGTGCCAGCAGTTTTTCCCTCCGGGGGGTCGGCTACACCTTC. Translating gives CASSFSLRGVGYTF. The gene calls are TRBV27 and TRBJ1-2, with a weak D call TRBD1 (5 bases). CDR1 is MNHEY, CDR2 SMNVEV, per germline (reference sequence). V lost 3 bases to trimming and J lost 8 bases, with 16 bases between them. The CDR3 loop spans 14 amino acids.

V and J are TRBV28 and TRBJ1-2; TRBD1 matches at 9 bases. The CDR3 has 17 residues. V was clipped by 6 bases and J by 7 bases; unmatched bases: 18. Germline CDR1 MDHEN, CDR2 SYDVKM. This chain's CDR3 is CASSPPGQGGSSRGYTF. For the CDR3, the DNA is TGTGCCAGCAGCCCTCCGGGACAGGGAGGATCTTCGCGTGGCTACACCTTC.

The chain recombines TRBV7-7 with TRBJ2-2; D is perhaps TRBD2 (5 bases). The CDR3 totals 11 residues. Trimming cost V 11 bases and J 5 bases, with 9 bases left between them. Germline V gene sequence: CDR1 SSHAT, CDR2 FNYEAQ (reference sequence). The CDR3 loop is CASRGTGELFF. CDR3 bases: TGTGCCTCTCGGGGAACCGGGGAGCTGTTTTTT.

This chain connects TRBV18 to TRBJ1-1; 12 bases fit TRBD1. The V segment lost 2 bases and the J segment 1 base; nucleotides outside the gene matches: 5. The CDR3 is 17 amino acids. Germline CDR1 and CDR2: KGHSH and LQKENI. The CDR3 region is CASSPSGTGGWNTEAFF. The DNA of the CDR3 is TGTGCCAGCTCACCAAGCGGGACAGGGGGCTGGAACACTGAAGCTTTCTTT.

The CDR3 DNA follows: TGTGCCAGCAGCTTAGGCCTCGGAAACAGCCCAACTAATGAAAAACTGTTTTTT. Residues: CASSLGLGNSPTNEKLFF. This chain joins TRBV7-9 and TRBJ1-4, with D unresolved. In germline, CDR1 is SEHNR, CDR2 FQNEAQ (reference sequence). The V end lost 1 base, the J end lost 0 bases, and 15 bases lay between the germline ends. The CDR3 runs to 18 residues.

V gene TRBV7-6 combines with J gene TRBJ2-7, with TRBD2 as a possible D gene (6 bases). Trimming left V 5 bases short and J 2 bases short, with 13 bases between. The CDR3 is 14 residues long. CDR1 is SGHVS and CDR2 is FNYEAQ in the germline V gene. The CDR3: CASSHGTPPYEQYF. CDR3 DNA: TGTGCCAGCAGCCACGGGACTCCACCCTACGAGCAGTACTTC.